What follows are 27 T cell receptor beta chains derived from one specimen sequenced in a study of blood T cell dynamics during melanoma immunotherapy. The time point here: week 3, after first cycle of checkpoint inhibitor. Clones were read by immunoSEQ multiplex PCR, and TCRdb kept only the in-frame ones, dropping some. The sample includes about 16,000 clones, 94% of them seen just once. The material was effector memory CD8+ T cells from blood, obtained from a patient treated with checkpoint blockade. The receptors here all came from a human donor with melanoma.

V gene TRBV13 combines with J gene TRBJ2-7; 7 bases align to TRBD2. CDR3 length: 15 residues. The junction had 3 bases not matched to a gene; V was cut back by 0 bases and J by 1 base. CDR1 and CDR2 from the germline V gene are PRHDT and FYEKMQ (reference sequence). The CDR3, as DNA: TGTGCCAGCAGCTTAGGGCGGGAGTTTTCCTACGAGCAGTACTTC. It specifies CASSLGREFSYEQYF.

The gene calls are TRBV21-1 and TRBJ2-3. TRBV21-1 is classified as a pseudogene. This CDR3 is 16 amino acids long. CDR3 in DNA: TGTGCCAGCAGCAAAGTGGAGAGGGACGGTCCAGATACGCAGTATTTT. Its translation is CASSKVERDGPDTQYF.

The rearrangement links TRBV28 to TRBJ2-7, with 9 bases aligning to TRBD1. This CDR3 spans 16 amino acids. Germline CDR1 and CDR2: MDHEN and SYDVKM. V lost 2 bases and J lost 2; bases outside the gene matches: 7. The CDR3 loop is CASSLGGRDRAYEQYF. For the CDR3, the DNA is TGTGCCAGCAGTTTAGGGGGACGGGACAGGGCCTACGAGCAGTACTTC.

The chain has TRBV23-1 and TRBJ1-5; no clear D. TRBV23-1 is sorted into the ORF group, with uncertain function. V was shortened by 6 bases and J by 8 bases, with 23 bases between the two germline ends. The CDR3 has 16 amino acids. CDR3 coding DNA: TGCGCCAGCAGCAATTCGACCGGACGCCCAAGGGAGCCCCAGCATTTT. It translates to CASSNSTGRPREPQHF.

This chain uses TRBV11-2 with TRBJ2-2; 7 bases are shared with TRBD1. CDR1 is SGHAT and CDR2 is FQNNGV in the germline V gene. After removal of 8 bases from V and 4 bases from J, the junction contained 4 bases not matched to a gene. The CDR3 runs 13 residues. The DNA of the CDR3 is TGTGCCAGCGTCAGGGGGAGCACCGGGGAGCTGTTTTTT. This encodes CASVRGSTGELFF.

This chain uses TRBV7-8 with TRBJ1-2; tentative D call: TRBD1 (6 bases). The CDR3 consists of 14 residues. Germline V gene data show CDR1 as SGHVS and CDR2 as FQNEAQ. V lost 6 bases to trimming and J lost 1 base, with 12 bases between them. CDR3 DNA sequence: TGTGCCAGCAGGGAGGGGGAGGGTAACTATGGCTACACCTTC. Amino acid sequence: CASREGEGNYGYTF. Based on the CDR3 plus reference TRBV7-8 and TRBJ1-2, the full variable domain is GAGVSQSPRYKVAKRGQDVALRCDPISGHVSLFWYQQALGQGPEFLTYFQNEAQLDKSGLPSDRFFAERPEGSVSTLKIQRTQQEDSAVYLCASREGEGNYGYTFGSGTRLTVV.

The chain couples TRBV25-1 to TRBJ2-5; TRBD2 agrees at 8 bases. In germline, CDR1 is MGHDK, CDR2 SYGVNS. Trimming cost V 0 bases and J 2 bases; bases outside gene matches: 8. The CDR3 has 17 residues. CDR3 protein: CASSEYEAGGLQETQYF. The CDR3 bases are TGTGCCAGCAGTGAATATGAGGCGGGAGGCCTACAAGAGACCCAGTACTTC.

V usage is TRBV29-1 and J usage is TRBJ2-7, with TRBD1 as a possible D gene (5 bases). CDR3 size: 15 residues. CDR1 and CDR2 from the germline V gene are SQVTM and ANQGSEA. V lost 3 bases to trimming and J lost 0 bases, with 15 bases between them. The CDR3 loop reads CSVDPSRAPSYEQYF. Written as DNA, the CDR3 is TGCAGCGTTGATCCCTCCAGGGCCCCCTCCTACGAGCAGTACTTC.

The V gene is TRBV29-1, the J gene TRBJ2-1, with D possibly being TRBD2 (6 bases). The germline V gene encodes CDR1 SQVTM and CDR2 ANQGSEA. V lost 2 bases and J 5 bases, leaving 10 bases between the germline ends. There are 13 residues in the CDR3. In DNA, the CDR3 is TGCAGCGTTGAAAGCGGGTGGGACAATGAGCAGTTCTTC. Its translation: CSVESGWDNEQFF.

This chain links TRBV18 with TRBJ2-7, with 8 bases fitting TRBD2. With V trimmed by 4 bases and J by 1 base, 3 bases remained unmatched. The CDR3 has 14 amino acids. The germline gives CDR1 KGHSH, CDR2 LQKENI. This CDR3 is CASSLASGSYEQYF. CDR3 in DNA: TGTGCCAGCTCACTGGCTAGCGGGTCCTACGAGCAGTACTTC.

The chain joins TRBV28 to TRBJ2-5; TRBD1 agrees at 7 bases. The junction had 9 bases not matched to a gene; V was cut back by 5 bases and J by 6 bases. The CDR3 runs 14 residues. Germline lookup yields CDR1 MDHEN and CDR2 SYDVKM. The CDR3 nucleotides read TGTGCCAGCAGTCTACTGACAGGGATAAAGACCCAGTACTTC. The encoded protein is CASSLLTGIKTQYF.

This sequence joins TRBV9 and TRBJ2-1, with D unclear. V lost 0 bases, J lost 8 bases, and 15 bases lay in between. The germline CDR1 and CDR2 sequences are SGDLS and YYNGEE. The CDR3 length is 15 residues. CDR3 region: CASSVGGALLDEQFF. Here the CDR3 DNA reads TGTGCCAGCAGCGTAGGCGGAGCCCTACTCGATGAGCAGTTCTTC.

The CDR3: CASSFTNSNQPQHF. CDR3 in DNA: TGTGCCAGCAGTTTCACAAATAGCAATCAGCCCCAGCATTTT. The chain employs TRBV28 and TRBJ1-5; D gene ambiguous. The V gene lost 3 bases and the J gene lost 0 bases, with 6 bases spanning the gap. The length of the CDR3 is 14 residues. Germline-derived CDR1 and CDR2 are MDHEN and SYDVKM.

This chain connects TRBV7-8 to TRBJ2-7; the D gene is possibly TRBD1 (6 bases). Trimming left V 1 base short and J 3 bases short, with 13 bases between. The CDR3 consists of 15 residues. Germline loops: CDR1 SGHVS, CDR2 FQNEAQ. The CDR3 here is CASSLVGTRGYEQYF. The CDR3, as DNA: TGTGCCAGCAGCTTAGTGGGGACACGGGGCTACGAGCAGTACTTC.

The CDR3 nucleotides read TGTGCCAGCTTTACGGTGGCGGGGTACTCCTACAATGAGCAGTTCTTC. It specifies CASFTVAGYSYNEQFF. The chain combines TRBV28 with TRBJ2-1; weak D call: TRBD2 (6 bases). This CDR3 spans 16 amino acids. With 8 bases removed from V and 0 bases from J, the gap between germline ends came to 17 bases. Germline V gene data show CDR1 as MDHEN and CDR2 as SYDVKM.

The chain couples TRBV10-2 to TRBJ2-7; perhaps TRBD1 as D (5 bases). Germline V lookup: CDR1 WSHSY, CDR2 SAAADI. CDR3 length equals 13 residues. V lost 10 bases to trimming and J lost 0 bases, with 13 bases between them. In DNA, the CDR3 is TGCGCCACCCTGGGGCAGGGCTCCTACGAGCAGTACTTC. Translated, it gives CATLGQGSYEQYF.

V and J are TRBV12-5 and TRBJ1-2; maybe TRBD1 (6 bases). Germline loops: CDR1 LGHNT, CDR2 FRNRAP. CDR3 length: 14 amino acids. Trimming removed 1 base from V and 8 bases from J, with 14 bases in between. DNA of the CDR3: TGTGCTAGTGGTTTGGCAAACAGGGTTAGCGGCTACACCTTC. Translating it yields CASGLANRVSGYTF.

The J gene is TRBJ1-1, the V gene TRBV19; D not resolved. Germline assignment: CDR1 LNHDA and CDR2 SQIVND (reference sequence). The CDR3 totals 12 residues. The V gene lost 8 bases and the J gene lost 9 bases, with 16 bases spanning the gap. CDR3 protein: CASFRAYRKAFF. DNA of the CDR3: TGTGCCAGTTTCCGGGCCTATAGGAAAGCTTTCTTT. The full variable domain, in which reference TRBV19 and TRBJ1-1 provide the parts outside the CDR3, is DGGITQSPKYLFRKEGQNVTLSCEQNLNHDAMYWYRQDPGQGLRLIYYSQIVNDFQKGDIAEGYSVSREKKESFPLTVTSAQKNPTAFYLCASFRAYRKAFFGQGTRLTVV.

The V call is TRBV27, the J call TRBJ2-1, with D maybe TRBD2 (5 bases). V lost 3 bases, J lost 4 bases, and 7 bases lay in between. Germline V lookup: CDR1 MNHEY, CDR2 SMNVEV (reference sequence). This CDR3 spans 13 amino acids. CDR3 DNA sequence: TGTGCCAGCAGTTTTAGCGAGTACAATGAGCAGTTCTTC. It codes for CASSFSEYNEQFF.

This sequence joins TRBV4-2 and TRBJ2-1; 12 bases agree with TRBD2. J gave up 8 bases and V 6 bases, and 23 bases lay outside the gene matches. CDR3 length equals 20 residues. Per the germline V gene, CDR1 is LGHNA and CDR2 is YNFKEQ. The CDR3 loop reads CASSQRVITSGRNPVHEQFF. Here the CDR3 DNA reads TGTGCCAGCAGTCAAAGAGTAATCACTAGCGGGAGGAACCCGGTTCATGAGCAGTTCTTC.

The CDR3 coding sequence is TGTGCCAGCAGCCAACTAGACCAACAAGAGACCCAGTACTTC. Protein: CASSQLDQQETQYF. The genes are TRBV28 and TRBJ2-5, with D tentatively TRBD2 (5 bases). The CDR3 is 14 residues long. V was clipped by 6 bases and J by 2 bases, with 13 bases between them. Germline V gives CDR1 MDHEN, CDR2 SYDVKM.

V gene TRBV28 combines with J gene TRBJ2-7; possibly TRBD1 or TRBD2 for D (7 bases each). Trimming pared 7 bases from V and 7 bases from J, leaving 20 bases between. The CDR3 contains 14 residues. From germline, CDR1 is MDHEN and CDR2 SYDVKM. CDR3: CASTLRERGREQYF. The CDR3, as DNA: TGTGCCAGCACGCTGCGGGAGAGGGGGCGGGAGCAGTACTTC.

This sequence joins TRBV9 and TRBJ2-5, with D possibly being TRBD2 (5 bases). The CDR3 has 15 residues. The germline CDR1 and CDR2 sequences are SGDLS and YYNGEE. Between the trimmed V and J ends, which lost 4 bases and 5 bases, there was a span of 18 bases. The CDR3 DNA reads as TGTGCCAGCAGCTCACCCTTTAGAGGGCTCGAGACCCAGTACTTC. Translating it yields CASSSPFRGLETQYF.

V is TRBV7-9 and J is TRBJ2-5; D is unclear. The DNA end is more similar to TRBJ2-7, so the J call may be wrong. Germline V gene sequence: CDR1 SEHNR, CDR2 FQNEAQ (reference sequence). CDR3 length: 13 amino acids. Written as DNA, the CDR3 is TGTGCCAGCAGCCCAAGTCAGTGGGACGAGCAGTACTTC. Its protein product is CASSPSQWDEQYF.

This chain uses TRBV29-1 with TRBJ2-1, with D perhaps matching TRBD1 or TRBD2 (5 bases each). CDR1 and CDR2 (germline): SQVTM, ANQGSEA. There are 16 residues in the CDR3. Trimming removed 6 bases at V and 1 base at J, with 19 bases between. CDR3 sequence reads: CSVDEGTAFSYNEQFF. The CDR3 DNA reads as TGCAGCGTGGACGAAGGGACCGCCTTTTCCTACAATGAGCAGTTCTTC.

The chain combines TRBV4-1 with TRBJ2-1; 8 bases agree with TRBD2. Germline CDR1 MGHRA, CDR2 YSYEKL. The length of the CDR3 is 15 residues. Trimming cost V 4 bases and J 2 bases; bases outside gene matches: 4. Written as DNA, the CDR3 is TGCGCCAGCAGCCCGACTAGCGCAACCTACAATGAGCAGTTCTTC. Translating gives CASSPTSATYNEQFF.

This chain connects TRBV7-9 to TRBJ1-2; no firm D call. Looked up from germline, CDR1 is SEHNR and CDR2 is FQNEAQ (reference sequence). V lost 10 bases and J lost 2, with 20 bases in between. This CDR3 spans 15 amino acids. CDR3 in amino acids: CAILTLEEINYGYTF. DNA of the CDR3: TGTGCCATCTTGACTCTTGAGGAGATAAACTATGGCTACACCTTC. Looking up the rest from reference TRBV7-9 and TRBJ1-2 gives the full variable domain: DTGVSQNPRHKITKRGQNVTFRCDPISEHNRLYWYRQTLGQGPEFLTYFQNEAQLEKSRLLSDRFSAERPKGSFSTLEIQRTEQGDSAMYLCAILTLEEINYGYTFGSGTRLTVV.